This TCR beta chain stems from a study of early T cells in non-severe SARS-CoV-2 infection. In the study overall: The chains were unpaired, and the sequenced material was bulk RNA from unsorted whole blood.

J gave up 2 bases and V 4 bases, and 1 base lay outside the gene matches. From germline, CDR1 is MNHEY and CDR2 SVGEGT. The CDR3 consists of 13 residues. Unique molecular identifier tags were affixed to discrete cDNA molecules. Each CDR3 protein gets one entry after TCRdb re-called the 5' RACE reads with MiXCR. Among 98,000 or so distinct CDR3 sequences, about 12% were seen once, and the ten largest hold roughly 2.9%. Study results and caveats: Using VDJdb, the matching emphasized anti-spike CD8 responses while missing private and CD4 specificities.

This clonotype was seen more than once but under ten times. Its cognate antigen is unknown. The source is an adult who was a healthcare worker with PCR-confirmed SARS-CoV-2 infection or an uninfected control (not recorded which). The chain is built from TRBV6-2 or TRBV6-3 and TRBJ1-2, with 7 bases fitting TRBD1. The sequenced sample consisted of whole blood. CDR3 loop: CASSSQGNYGYTF. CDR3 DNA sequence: TGTGCCAGCAGTTCACAGGGGAACTATGGCTACACCTTC.